This entry is about one T cell receptor (beta chain). The germline V gene has CDR1 KGHSH and CDR2 LQKENI. The CDR3 has 17 residues. The V and J ends lost 3 bases and 3 bases, in that order; junction bases with no gene match: 12. This record belongs to a study of control samples from healthy donors and cancer patients. Produced via immunoSEQ multiplex PCR; TCRdb's table is partial and in-frame only. The data contain 70,000 to 80,000 clones, less than 90% of them seen just once; the ten biggest clones take up more than 3%. The sequenced sample consisted of blood. The chain employs TRBV18 and TRBJ2-3, with 7 bases that match TRBD2. The sequence derives from a woman in her forties or fifties in good health. The CDR3 nucleotides are TGTGCCAGCTCACCCACCGAGGGAGGGTCGGGAACAGATACGCAGTATTTT. It yields the protein CASSPTEGGSGTDTQYF. The full variable domain, its missing parts supplied by reference TRBV18 and TRBJ2-3, is NAGVMQNPRHLVRRRGQEARLRCSPMKGHSHVYWYRQLPEEGLKFMVYLQKENIIDESGMPKERFSAEFPKEGPSILRIQQVVRGDSAAYFCASSPTEGGSGTDTQYFGPGTRLTVL.